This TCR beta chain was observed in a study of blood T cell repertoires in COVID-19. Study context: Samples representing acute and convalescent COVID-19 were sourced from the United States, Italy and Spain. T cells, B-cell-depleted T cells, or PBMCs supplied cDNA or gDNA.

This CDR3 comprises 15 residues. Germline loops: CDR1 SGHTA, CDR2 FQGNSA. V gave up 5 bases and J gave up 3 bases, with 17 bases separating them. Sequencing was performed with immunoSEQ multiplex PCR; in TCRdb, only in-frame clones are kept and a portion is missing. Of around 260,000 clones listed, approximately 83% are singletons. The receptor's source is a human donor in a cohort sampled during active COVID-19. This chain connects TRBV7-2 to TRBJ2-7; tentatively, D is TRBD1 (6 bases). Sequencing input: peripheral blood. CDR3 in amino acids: CASSVQGWAVYEQYF. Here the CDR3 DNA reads TGTGCCAGCAGCGTACAGGGATGGGCCGTCTACGAGCAGTACTTC.